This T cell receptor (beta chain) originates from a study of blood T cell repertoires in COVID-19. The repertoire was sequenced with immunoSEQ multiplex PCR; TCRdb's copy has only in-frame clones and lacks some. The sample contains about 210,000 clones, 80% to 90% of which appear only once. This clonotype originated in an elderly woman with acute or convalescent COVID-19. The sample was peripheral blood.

The CDR3 here is CASSTYRGREEKLFF. The CDR3 DNA reads as TGTGCCAGCAGTACATACAGGGGGCGCGAGGAAAAACTGTTTTTT. The chain uses TRBV25-1 and TRBJ1-4; 9 bases fit TRBD1. The CDR3 is 15 amino acids. With V trimmed by 5 bases and J by 8 bases, 9 bases remained unmatched. Germline V gives CDR1 MGHDK, CDR2 SYGVNS.